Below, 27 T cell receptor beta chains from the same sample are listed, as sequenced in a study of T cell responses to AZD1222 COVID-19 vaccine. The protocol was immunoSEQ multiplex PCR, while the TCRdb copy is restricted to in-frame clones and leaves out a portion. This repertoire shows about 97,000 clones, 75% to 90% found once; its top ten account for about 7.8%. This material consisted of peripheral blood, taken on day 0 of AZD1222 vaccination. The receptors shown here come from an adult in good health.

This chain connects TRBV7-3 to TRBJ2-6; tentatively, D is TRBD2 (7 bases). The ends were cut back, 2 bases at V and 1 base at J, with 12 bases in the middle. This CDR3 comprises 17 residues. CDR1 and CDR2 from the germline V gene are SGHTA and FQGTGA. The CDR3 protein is CASSLLAGASGANVLTF. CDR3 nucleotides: TGTGCCAGCAGCTTATTGGCGGGGGCGTCTGGGGCCAACGTCCTGACTTTC. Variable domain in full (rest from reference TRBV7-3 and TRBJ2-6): GAGVSQTPSNKVTEKGKYVELRCDPISGHTALYWYRQSLGQGPEFLIYFQGTGAADDSGLPNDRFFAVRPEGSVSTLKIQRTERGDSAVYLCASSLLAGASGANVLTFGAGSRLTVL.

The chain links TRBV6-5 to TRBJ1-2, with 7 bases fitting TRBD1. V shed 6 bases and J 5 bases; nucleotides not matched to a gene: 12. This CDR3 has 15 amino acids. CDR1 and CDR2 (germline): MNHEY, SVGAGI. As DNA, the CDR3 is TGTGCCAGCAGAGACAGGGTCGGGACGGAATATGGCTACACCTTC. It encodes CASRDRVGTEYGYTF.

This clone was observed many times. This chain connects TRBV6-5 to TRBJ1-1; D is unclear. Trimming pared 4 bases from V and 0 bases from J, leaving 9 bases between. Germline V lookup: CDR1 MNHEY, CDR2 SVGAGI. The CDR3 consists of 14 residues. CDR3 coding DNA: TGTGCCAGCAGTTTAGCTGGTATGAACACTGAAGCTTTCTTT. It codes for CASSLAGMNTEAFF.

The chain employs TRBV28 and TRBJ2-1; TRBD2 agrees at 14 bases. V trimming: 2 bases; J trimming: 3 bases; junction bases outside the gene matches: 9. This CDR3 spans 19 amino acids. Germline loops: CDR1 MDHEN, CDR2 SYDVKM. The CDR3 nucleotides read TGTGCCAGCAGTTTAAAGGCGGGACTAGCGGGGGTTCGCTACAATGAGCAGTTCTTC. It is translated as CASSLKAGLAGVRYNEQFF.

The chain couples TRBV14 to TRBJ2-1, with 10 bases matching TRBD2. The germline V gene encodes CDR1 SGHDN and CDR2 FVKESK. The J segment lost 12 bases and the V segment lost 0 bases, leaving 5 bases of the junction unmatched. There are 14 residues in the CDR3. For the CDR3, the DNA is TGTGCCAGCAGCCAAGATAGGGCTAGCGGGAGGCAGTTCTTC. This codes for CASSQDRASGRQFF.

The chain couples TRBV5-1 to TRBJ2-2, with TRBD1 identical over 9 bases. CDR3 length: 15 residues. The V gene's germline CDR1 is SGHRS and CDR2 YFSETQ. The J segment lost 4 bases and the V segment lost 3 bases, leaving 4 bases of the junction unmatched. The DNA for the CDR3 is TGCGCCAGCAGCTACGCGGGACAGGGCACCGGGGAGCTGTTTTTT. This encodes CASSYAGQGTGELFF. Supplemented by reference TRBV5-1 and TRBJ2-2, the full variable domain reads KAGVTQTPRYLIKTRGQQVTLSCSPISGHRSVSWYQQTPGQGLQFLFEYFSETQRNKGNFPGRFSGRQFSNSRSEMNVSTLELGDSALYLCASSYAGQGTGELFFGEGSRLTVL.

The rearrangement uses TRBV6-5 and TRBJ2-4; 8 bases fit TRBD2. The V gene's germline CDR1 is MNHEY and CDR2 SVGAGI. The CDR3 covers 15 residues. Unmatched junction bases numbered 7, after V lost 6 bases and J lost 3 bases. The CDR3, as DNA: TGTGCCAGCAGCCGGGGGGGTTACGACAAAAACATTCAGTACTTC. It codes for CASSRGGYDKNIQYF.

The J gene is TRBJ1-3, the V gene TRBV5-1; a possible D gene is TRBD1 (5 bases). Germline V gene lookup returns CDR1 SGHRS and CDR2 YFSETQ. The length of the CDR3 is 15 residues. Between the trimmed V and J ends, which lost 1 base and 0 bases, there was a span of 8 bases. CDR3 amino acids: CASSLHGASGNTIYF. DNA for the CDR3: TGCGCCAGCAGCTTGCATGGGGCCTCTGGAAACACCATATATTTT. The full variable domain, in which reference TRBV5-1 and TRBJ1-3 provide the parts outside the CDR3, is KAGVTQTPRYLIKTRGQQVTLSCSPISGHRSVSWYQQTPGQGLQFLFEYFSETQRNKGNFPGRFSGRQFSNSRSEMNVSTLELGDSALYLCASSLHGASGNTIYFGEGSWLTVV.

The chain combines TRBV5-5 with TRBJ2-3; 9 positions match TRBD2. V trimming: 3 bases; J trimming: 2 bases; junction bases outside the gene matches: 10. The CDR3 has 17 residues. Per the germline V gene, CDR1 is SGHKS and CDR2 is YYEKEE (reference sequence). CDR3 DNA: TGTGCCAGCAGCTCACTTAAGACTAGCGGACACACAGATACGCAGTATTTT. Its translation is CASSSLKTSGHTDTQYF.

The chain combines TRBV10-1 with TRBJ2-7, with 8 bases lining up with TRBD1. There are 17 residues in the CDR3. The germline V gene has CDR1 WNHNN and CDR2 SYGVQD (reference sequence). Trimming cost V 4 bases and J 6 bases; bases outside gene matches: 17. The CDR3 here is CASSVRSLGTGKCEQYF. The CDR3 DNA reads TGCGCCAGCAGTGTTCGGTCCCTCGGGACAGGAAAATGCGAGCAGTACTTC.

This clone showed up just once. In nucleotides, the CDR3 is TGTGCCAGCAGCCAAACCACAGGGAAAGGGGAGACCCAGTACTTC. Residues: CASSQTTGKGETQYF. The chain employs TRBV3-1 (or the pseudogene TRBV3-2) and TRBJ2-5; possibly TRBD1 for D (6 bases). With 2 bases removed from V and 5 bases from J, the gap between germline ends came to 15 bases. CDR3 length equals 15 residues. Germline-derived CDR1 and CDR2 are LGHDT and YNNKEL (reference sequence).

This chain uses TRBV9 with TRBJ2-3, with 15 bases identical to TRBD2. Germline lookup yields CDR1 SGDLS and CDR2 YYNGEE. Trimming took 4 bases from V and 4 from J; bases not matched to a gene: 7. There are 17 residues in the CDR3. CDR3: CASSTRTSGRGADTQYF. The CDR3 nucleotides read TGTGCCAGCAGCACCCGGACTAGCGGGAGGGGTGCAGATACGCAGTATTTT.

The CDR3 region is CASSFQEETQYF. CDR3 in DNA: TGTGCCAGCAGCTTTCAGGAAGAGACCCAGTACTTC. The chain couples TRBV7-9 to TRBJ2-5; D uncertain. V was cut by 3 bases and J by 3 bases, with 5 bases left in between. Germline V gene sequence: CDR1 SEHNR, CDR2 FQNEAQ (reference sequence). The CDR3 covers 12 residues.

CDR3 nucleotides: TGTGCCAGCTCACCACCCCATGTGAACACTGAAGCTTTCTTT. The encoded protein is CASSPPHVNTEAFF. This rearrangement joins TRBV18 to TRBJ1-1, with unresolved D. V dropped 0 bases and J dropped 0 bases, with 5 bases sitting between them. This CDR3 spans 14 amino acids. CDR1 is KGHSH and CDR2 is LQKENI in the germline V gene.

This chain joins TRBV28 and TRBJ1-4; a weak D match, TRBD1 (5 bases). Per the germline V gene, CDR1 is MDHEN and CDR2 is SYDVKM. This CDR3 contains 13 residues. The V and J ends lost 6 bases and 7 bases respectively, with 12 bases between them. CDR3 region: CASSSGLREKLFF. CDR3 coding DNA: TGTGCCAGCAGCTCGGGGCTGCGTGAAAAACTGTTTTTT.

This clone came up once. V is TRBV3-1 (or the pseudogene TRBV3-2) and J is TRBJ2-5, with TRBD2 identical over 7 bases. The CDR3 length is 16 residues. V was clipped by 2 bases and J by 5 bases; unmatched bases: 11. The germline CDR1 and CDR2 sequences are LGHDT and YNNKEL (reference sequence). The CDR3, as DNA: TGTGCCAGCAGCCAATTGCGGGCGGGAGTAAGTGAGACCCAGTACTTC. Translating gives CASSQLRAGVSETQYF.

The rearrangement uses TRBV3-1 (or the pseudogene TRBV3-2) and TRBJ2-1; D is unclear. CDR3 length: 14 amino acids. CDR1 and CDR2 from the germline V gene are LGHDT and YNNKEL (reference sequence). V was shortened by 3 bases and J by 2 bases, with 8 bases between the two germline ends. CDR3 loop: CASSHSQTYNEQFF. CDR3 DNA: TGTGCCAGCAGCCATAGTCAAACCTACAATGAGCAGTTCTTC.

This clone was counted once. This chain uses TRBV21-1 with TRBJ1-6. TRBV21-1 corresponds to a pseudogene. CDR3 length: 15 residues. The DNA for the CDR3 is TGTGCCAGCGCGTTAGTGGGAGGTGATAGTTCACCCCTCCACTTT. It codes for CASALVGGDSSPLHF.

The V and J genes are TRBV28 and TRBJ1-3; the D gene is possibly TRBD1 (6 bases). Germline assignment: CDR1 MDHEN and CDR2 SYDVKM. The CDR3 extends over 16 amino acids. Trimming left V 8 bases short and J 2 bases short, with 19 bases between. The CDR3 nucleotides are TGTGCCAGCGGACTCTCGGGACAAGGAACTGGAAACACCATATATTTT. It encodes CASGLSGQGTGNTIYF.

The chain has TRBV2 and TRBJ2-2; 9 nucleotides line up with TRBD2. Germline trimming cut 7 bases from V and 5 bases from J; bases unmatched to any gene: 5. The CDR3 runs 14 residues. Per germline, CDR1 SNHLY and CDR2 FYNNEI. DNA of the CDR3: TGTGCCAGCACCCTAGCGGGGTATACCGGGGAGCTGTTTTTT. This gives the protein CASTLAGYTGELFF.

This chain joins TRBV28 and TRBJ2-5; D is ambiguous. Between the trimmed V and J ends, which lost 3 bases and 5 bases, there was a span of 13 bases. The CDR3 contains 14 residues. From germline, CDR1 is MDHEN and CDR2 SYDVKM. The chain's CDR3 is CASSFLLTGETQYF. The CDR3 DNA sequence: TGTGCCAGCAGTTTTCTTTTGACTGGGGAGACCCAGTACTTC.

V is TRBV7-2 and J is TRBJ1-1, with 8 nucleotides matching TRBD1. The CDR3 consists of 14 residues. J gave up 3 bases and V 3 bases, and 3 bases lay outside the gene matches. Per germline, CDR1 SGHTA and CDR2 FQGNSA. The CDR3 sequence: CASSFWTGHTEAFF. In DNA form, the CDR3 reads TGTGCCAGCAGCTTCTGGACAGGGCACACTGAAGCTTTCTTT.

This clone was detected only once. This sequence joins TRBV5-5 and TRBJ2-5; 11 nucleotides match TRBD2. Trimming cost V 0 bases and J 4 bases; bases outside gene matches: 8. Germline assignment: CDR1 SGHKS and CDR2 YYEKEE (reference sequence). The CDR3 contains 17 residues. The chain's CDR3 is CASSLVGLAEFRETQYF. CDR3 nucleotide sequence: TGTGCCAGCAGCTTGGTGGGACTAGCGGAATTTCGAGAGACCCAGTACTTC.

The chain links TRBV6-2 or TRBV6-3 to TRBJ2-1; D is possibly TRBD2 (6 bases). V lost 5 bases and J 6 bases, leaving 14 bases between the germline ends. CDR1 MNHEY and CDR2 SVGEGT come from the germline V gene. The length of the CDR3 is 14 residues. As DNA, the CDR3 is TGTGCCAGCAGTACTAGCCGGGGCAGCAATGAGCAGTTCTTC. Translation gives CASSTSRGSNEQFF.

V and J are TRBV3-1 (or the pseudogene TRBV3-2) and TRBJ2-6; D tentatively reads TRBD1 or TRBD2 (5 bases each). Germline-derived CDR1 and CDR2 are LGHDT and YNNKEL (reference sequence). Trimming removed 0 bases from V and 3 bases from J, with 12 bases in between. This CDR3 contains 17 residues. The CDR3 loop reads CASSQDWGRGGANVLTF. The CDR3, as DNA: TGTGCCAGCAGCCAAGATTGGGGGAGAGGTGGGGCCAACGTCCTGACTTTC.

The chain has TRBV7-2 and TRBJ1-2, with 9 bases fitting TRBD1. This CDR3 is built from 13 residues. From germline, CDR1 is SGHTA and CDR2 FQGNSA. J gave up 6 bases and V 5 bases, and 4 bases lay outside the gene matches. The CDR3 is CASSRDRVNGYTF. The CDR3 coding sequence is TGTGCCAGCAGCAGGGACAGGGTGAATGGCTACACCTTC.

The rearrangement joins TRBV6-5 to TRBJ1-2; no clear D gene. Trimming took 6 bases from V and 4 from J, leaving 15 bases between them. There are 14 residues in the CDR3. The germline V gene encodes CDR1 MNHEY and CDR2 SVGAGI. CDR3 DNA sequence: TGTGCCAGCAGGTCCACAGTTTCTAGCTATGGCTACACCTTC. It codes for CASRSTVSSYGYTF.